A single T cell receptor (beta chain) is shown here with its context. The data originate from a study of shared clonotypes between healthy human individuals. All donors qualified as healthy HIV-negative adults and had experienced no recent acute infections or vaccinations. Unsorted samples used roughly 90 million PBMCs for genomic DNA. Deep level was the assay's run setting. Tens of thousands of T cell genomes, or 250 to 300 ng DNA, went into replicate PCRs of unsorted PBMC. Profiling relied on immunoSEQ multiplex PCR, and the TCRdb table lists in-frame clones only, not all of them. The data show a few hundred thousand clones, around 77% seen once. V shed 4 bases and J 9 bases; nucleotides not matched to a gene: 11. Germline V gene data show CDR1 as SGHTS and CDR2 as YDEGEE. The CDR3 runs 15 residues.

The TCR sequence derives from a woman aged 40-49 years in good health. Some clones in this sample may be carry-over from other donors' samples. The sample taken for sequencing was PBMCs. The chain has TRBV5-8 and TRBJ1-5; 9 positions agree with TRBD1. CDR3 sequence reads: CASSPGTGRTVPQHF. Here the CDR3 DNA reads TGTGCCAGCAGCCCTGGGACAGGGCGTACAGTGCCCCAGCATTTT.